The 29 T cell receptor beta chains below were found in one sample sequenced in a study of cytomegalovirus exposure and HLA in healthy donors (dated by TCRdb to the late 2010s). The library was built by means of the immunoSEQ multiplex PCR assay. A mixture of 60 forward primers for TCR Vbeta segments and 13 reverse primers for TCR Jbeta segments was used in the multiplex PCR. TCRdb provides this immuneACCESS table in a form limited to in-frame rearrangements. Some clones are lacking; in checked studies, under half of them reflect an unresolved V gene, and why the rest are absent is not known. For this sample there are over 150,000 clones; 75% to 85% appear just once. The ten largest clones capture about 4% of the sample. Sequenced material: PBMCs. The receptors were gathered from a woman aged 55-69 years in good health and CMV-seropositive.

This clone appeared once. The chain links TRBV6-1 to TRBJ2-5, with a weak D call TRBD1 (5 bases). There are 14 residues in the CDR3. Per germline, CDR1 MNHNS and CDR2 SASEGT. With 7 bases removed from V and 7 bases from J, the gap between germline ends came to 19 bases. The CDR3 DNA is TGTGCCAGCATTCCAGAGCAGGGTCCGGGGACCCAGTACTTC. Translating it yields CASIPEQGPGTQYF.

The chain couples TRBV7-9 to TRBJ2-5; TRBD2 agrees at 7 bases. The CDR3 is 13 residues long. The junction had 9 bases not matched to a gene; V was cut back by 3 bases and J by 11 bases. In germline, CDR1 is SEHNR, CDR2 FQNEAQ (reference sequence). The CDR3 DNA reads TGTGCCAGCAGCTTCAAACCTGCGGGGGAGCAGTACTTC. Its translation is CASSFKPAGEQYF.

The gene calls are TRBV9 and TRBJ2-7; TRBD1 agrees at 8 bases. The CDR3 totals 14 residues. Unmatched junction bases numbered 8, after V lost 3 bases and J lost 6 bases. Germline V lookup: CDR1 SGDLS, CDR2 YYNGEE. Here the CDR3 reads CASSGWTGKSEQYF. The CDR3 DNA sequence: TGTGCCAGCAGCGGTTGGACAGGGAAGAGCGAGCAGTACTTC.

The chain has TRBV28 and TRBJ2-7; perhaps TRBD1 as D (5 bases). The CDR3 is made up of 15 amino acids. CDR1 is MDHEN, CDR2 SYDVKM, per germline. The germline V and J ends were trimmed by 4 bases and 3 bases, with 16 bases remaining between them. CDR3 residues: CASSYRTGLDYEQYF. The CDR3 region has the DNA TGTGCCAGCAGTTATCGTACAGGTTTGGACTACGAGCAGTACTTC.

This clone showed up just a few times. The rearrangement joins TRBV9 to TRBJ2-6; 7 bases map to TRBD2. From germline, CDR1 is SGDLS and CDR2 YYNGEE. The CDR3 is 14 amino acids. V dropped 4 bases and J dropped 15; count of bases not matched to a gene: 13. The CDR3 loop reads CASSPASPSGGLTF. Here the CDR3 DNA reads TGTGCCAGCAGCCCTGCTAGCCCCTCGGGGGGCCTGACTTTC.

CDR3 amino acids: CASSRDSSGTQYF. The CDR3 coding sequence is TGTGCCAGCAGCCGGGACTCCTCGGGGACCCAGTACTTC. The chain has TRBV7-2 and TRBJ2-5, with D tentatively TRBD2 (6 bases). In germline, CDR1 is SGHTA, CDR2 FQGNSA. CDR3 length: 13 residues. Trimming left V 5 bases short and J 7 bases short, with 14 bases between.

This clone occurred once. The chain uses TRBV29-1 and TRBJ1-2; D uncertain. Germline V gene lookup returns CDR1 SQVTM and CDR2 ANQGSEA. The germline V and J ends were trimmed by 0 bases and 5 bases, with 10 bases remaining between them. CDR3 length: 13 amino acids. Here the CDR3 reads CSVEDHGGYGYTF. The CDR3 DNA follows: TGCAGCGTTGAAGATCACGGAGGATATGGCTACACCTTC.

The chain recombines TRBV5-8 with TRBJ1-2, with 10 bases identical to TRBD1. The J segment lost 7 bases and the V segment lost 1 base, leaving 4 bases of the junction unmatched. Germline lookup yields CDR1 SGHTS and CDR2 YDEGEE. The CDR3 is 14 residues long. This chain's CDR3 is CASSLRGTGVGYTF. The CDR3 nucleotides read TGTGCCAGCAGCTTGCGCGGGACAGGGGTTGGCTACACCTTC. The full variable domain, in which reference TRBV5-8 and TRBJ1-2 provide the parts outside the CDR3, is EAGVTQSPTHLIKTRGQQATLRCSPISGHTSVYWYQQALGLGLQFLLWYDEGEERNRGNFPPRFSGRQFPNYSSELNVNALELEDSALYLCASSLRGTGVGYTFGSGTRLTVV.

This chain links TRBV9 with TRBJ2-1, with 9 bases aligning to TRBD2. This CDR3 is 18 amino acids long. Germline V gene data show CDR1 as SGDLS and CDR2 as YYNGEE. With V trimmed by 1 base and J by 5 bases, 13 bases remained unmatched. The DNA for the CDR3 is TGTGCCAGCAGCGTACCGAGGGTCCCGCGGGGGGGCCACAATGAGCAGTTCTTC. It yields the protein CASSVPRVPRGGHNEQFF.

The chain's CDR3 is CASSLRGAGNQPQHF. The CDR3 coding sequence is TGTGCCAGCAGTTTAAGGGGCGCGGGCAATCAGCCCCAGCATTTT. The V call is TRBV28, the J call TRBJ1-5; perhaps TRBD1 as D (5 bases). Germline assignment: CDR1 MDHEN and CDR2 SYDVKM. The CDR3 is made up of 15 amino acids. V lost 2 bases to trimming and J lost 2 bases, with 10 bases between them.

This chain joins TRBV6-5 and TRBJ2-7; 7 bases line up with TRBD1. J lost 0 bases, V lost 5 bases, and 7 bases had no gene match. The germline gives CDR1 MNHEY, CDR2 SVGAGI. The CDR3 consists of 15 residues. The DNA of the CDR3 is TGTGCCAGCAGTCTGACAGGGACCAGCTCCTACGAGCAGTACTTC. This encodes CASSLTGTSSYEQYF.

The chain joins TRBV6-5 to TRBJ2-2; D is undetermined. The germline V gene has CDR1 MNHEY and CDR2 SVGAGI. V lost 6 bases to trimming and J lost 5 bases, with 7 bases between them. The CDR3 spans 12 residues. The CDR3 here is CASRVLTGELFF. Written as DNA, the CDR3 is TGTGCCAGCAGAGTCCTAACCGGGGAGCTGTTTTTT.

This clone was detected once. The V call is TRBV6-1, the J call TRBJ1-1; the D is unclear. The germline V gene encodes CDR1 MNHNS and CDR2 SASEGT. The CDR3 runs to 13 residues. The V gene lost 6 bases and the J gene lost 1 base, with 9 bases spanning the gap. This chain's CDR3 is CASRKPGNTEAFF. The CDR3 DNA follows: TGTGCCAGCAGAAAGCCAGGGAACACTGAAGCTTTCTTT.

The chain links TRBV27 to TRBJ1-2; perhaps TRBD1 as D (5 bases). Trimming stripped 2 bases from V and 6 bases from J, with 13 bases between. From germline, CDR1 is MNHEY and CDR2 SMNVEV (reference sequence). There are 14 residues in the CDR3. CDR3 residues: CASSLTSGRDGYTF. The CDR3 DNA sequence: TGTGCCAGCAGTTTAACGTCAGGGAGGGATGGCTACACCTTC.

The chain joins TRBV4-1 to TRBJ2-3; D uncertain. Germline V lookup: CDR1 MGHRA, CDR2 YSYEKL. Deletions cut 4 bases from V and 3 bases from J, with 11 bases between. CDR3 length: 14 amino acids. The DNA for the CDR3 is TGCGCCAGCAGCCTCGAGGCCAGTACAGATACGCAGTATTTT. Translation: CASSLEASTDTQYF.

The chain is built from TRBV7-9 and TRBJ2-7, with 9 bases that match TRBD1. With 3 bases clipped from V and 5 bases from J, the junction kept 5 bases outside the gene matches. The CDR3 spans 14 residues. Germline CDR1 reads SEHNR; CDR2 reads FQNEAQ (reference sequence). The CDR3 DNA follows: TGTGCCAGCAGCTTTACTGGGACAGGGAACGAGCAGTACTTC. Protein: CASSFTGTGNEQYF.

This sequence joins TRBV5-1 and TRBJ1-2; D not resolved. V was clipped by 4 bases and J by 8 bases, with 18 bases between them. CDR3 length equals 14 residues. CDR1 and CDR2 from the germline V gene are SGHRS and YFSETQ. The CDR3 DNA is TGCGCCAGCAGCCGCCAGACACCCCAAGAGGGCTACACCTTC. It specifies CASSRQTPQEGYTF.

The CDR3: CASSLGLAGGPSTDTQYF. Written as DNA, the CDR3 is TGTGCCAGCAGCTTAGGACTAGCGGGGGGGCCGAGCACAGATACGCAGTATTTT. The chain uses TRBV7-6 and TRBJ2-3; TRBD2 matches 14 bases. V lost 1 base to trimming and J lost 0 bases; unmatched junction nucleotides: 3. CDR1 and CDR2 (germline): SGHVS, FNYEAQ. CDR3 length: 18 residues. The full variable domain, completed using reference TRBV7-6 and TRBJ2-3, is GAGVSQSPRYKVTKRGQDVALRCDPISGHVSLYWYRQALGQGPEFLTYFNYEAQQDKSGLPNDRFSAERPEGSISTLTIQRTEQRDSAMYRCASSLGLAGGPSTDTQYFGPGTRLTVL.

DNA for the CDR3: TGTGCCAGCAGCTTAGATGGCGGTAGCACAGATACGCAGTATTTT. It is translated as CASSLDGGSTDTQYF. The chain combines TRBV11-2 with TRBJ2-3; D unresolved. CDR1 is SGHAT and CDR2 is FQNNGV in the germline V gene. Trimming removed 0 bases at V and 0 bases at J, with 7 bases between. This CDR3 contains 15 residues.

The chain recombines TRBV19 with TRBJ2-5, with D tentatively TRBD2 (5 bases). The ends were cut back, 6 bases at V and 4 bases at J, with 9 bases in the middle. Germline values: CDR1 LNHDA, CDR2 SQIVND (reference sequence). This CDR3 contains 12 residues. The CDR3 loop reads CASSGSGETQYF. In nucleotides, the CDR3 is TGTGCCAGTAGCGGAAGCGGAGAGACCCAGTACTTC.

The rearrangement links TRBV5-1 to TRBJ2-5; D perhaps matches TRBD2 (5 bases). The CDR3 loop spans 15 amino acids. Germline V CDR1 and CDR2: SGHRS, YFSETQ. The V and J ends lost 0 bases and 1 base respectively, with 10 bases between them. The CDR3 reads CASSLGRRFQETQYF. The CDR3 bases are TGCGCCAGCAGCTTGGGCAGGAGGTTCCAAGAGACCCAGTACTTC.

V and J are TRBV19 and TRBJ2-7, with 10 bases that match TRBD2. The germline CDR1 and CDR2 sequences are LNHDA and SQIVND (reference sequence). J gave up 4 bases and V 6 bases, and 6 bases lay outside the gene matches. The CDR3 loop spans 14 amino acids. The CDR3 loop is CASSLAGGSYEQYF. CDR3 sequence (DNA): TGTGCCAGTAGCTTAGCGGGAGGCAGTTACGAGCAGTACTTC.

The rearrangement joins TRBV30 to TRBJ2-7; 8 bases match TRBD1. V gave up 5 bases and J gave up 2 bases; unmatched junction bases: 8. This CDR3 comprises 14 residues. Germline-derived CDR1 and CDR2 are GTSNPN and SVGIG (reference sequence). The CDR3 nucleotides are TGTGCCTGGCAGTACAGGGGGGTTCCCTACGAGCAGTACTTC. Residues: CAWQYRGVPYEQYF.

This chain joins TRBV2 and TRBJ2-5; perhaps TRBD2 as D (6 bases). The CDR3 runs to 14 residues. Germline V gene data show CDR1 as SNHLY and CDR2 as FYNNEI. Trimming removed 10 bases from V and 5 bases from J, with 20 bases in between. CDR3 coding DNA: TGTGCCACCGGAGTAGCGGTAGGTCGGGAGACCCAGTACTTC. Translating it yields CATGVAVGRETQYF.

The chain combines TRBV14 with TRBJ1-2, with D unclear. Germline V gene lookup returns CDR1 SGHDN and CDR2 FVKESK. CDR3 size: 13 residues. The V gene lost 1 base and the J gene lost 2 bases, with 5 bases spanning the gap. CDR3 in DNA: TGTGCCAGCAGCCAAGGTCTCAACTATGGCTACACCTTC. This codes for CASSQGLNYGYTF.

The chain's CDR3 is CASSLSRGQETQYF. CDR3 DNA sequence: TGTGCCAGCAGCTTATCCAGGGGACAAGAGACCCAGTACTTC. This chain joins TRBV7-7 and TRBJ2-5, with D possibly being TRBD1 (6 bases). Germline V gene sequence: CDR1 SSHAT, CDR2 FNYEAQ (reference sequence). There are 14 residues in the CDR3. The V gene lost 2 bases and the J gene lost 2 bases, with 9 bases spanning the gap.

This chain connects TRBV5-5 to TRBJ2-2; D possibly corresponds to TRBD1 (6 bases). The germline V gene has CDR1 SGHKS and CDR2 YYEKEE (reference sequence). This CDR3 has 16 residues. The V and J ends lost 1 base and 0 bases respectively, with 10 bases between them. CDR3: CASSLSDRTNTGELFF. The DNA for the CDR3 is TGTGCCAGCAGCTTGTCGGACAGAACGAACACCGGGGAGCTGTTTTTT.

The chain carries TRBV28 and TRBJ1-1, with TRBD1 identical over 7 bases. The J segment lost 5 bases and the V segment lost 6 bases, leaving 15 bases of the junction unmatched. Germline CDR1 and CDR2: MDHEN and SYDVKM. The CDR3 is 16 amino acids. The chain's CDR3 is CASRKSLGQGGTEAFF. As DNA, the CDR3 is TGTGCCAGCAGGAAAAGTCTGGGCCAGGGGGGAACTGAAGCTTTCTTT.

The chain couples TRBV5-4 to TRBJ2-3, with 8 bases fitting TRBD1. Germline CDR1 SGHNT, CDR2 YYREEE (reference sequence). The CDR3 length is 14 residues. V was pared by 6 bases and J by 1 base, with 4 bases of the junction left unmatched. This CDR3 reads CASIDRGGTDTQYF. The DNA of the CDR3 is TGTGCCAGCATTGACAGGGGAGGCACAGATACGCAGTATTTT.